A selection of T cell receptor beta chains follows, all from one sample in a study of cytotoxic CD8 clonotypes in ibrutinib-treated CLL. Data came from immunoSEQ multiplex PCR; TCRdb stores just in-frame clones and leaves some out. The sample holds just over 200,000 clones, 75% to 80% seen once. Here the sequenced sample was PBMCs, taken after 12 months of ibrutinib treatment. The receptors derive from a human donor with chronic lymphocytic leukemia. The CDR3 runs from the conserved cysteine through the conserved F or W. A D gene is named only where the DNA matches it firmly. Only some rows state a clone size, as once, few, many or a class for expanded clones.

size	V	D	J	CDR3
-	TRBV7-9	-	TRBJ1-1	CASSLAGWSTEAFF
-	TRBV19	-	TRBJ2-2	CASSIYPQGTLTGELFF
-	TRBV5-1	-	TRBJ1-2	CASSPNTDASPTRNF
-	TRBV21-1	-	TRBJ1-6	CAYSRGLHAGSPLHF
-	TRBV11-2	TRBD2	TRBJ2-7	CASSLGGRPYEQYF
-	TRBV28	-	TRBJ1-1	CASSPRMGANTEAFF
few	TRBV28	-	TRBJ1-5	CASSLSKDPFRGNQPQHF
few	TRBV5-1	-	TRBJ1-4	CASSLGVTNEKLFF
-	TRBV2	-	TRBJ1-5	CASSGTISNQPQHF
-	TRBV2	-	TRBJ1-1	CASGGRGATEAFF
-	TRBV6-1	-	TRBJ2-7	CASRVNPGPNYEQYF
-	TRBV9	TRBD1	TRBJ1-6	CASATGPYSPLHF
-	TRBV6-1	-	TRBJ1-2	CASSEIGGAGYHGYTF
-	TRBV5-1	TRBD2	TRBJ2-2	CASSLGSAGEDTGELFF
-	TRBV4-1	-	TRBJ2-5	CASSQDYRSPTQYF
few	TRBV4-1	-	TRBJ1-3	CASSQVAAGNTIYF
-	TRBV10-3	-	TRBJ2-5	CAISEPRGRRETQYF